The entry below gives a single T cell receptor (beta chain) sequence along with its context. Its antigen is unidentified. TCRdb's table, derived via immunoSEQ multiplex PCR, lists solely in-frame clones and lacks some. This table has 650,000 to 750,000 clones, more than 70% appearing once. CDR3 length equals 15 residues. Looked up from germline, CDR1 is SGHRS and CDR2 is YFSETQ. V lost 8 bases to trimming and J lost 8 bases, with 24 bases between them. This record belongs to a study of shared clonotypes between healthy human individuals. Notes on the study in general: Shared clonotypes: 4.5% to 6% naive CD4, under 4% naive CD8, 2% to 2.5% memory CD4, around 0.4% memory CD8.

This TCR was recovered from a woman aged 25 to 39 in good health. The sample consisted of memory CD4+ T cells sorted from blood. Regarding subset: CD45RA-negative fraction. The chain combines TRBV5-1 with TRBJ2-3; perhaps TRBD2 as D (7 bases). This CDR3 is CASGGGGAAAGTQYF. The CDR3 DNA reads TGCGCCAGTGGGGGGGGCGGAGCCGCCGCCGGTACGCAGTATTTT.